This T cell receptor beta chain was recorded in a study of CD8 T cells in ankylosing spondylitis (TCRdb year 2017). Looking at the study overall: The study profiled T cell receptor beta repertoires in healthy donors and ankylosing spondylitis patients to find disease-linked TCR variants. The full study cohort comprised 25 ankylosing spondylitis patients and 85 to 120 healthy donors. Samples of peripheral blood were taken, and for ankylosing spondylitis patients, synovial fluid was collected as well. Beyond this particular receptor, the publication reports: The disease-linked clones were reported to be significantly enriched in matched synovial fluid samples from ankylosing spondylitis patients. Blood from ankylosing spondylitis patients appeared to be characterized by a TCR beta motif made up of 8 or 9 highly homologous amino acid variants. In peripheral blood, the disease-linked clones were found at relatively low frequencies and had a CD8+ phenotype. Some TCR beta motif variants had previously been reported in synovial fluid and blood of reactive arthritis patients, which suggested common disease-initiation mechanisms.

In regard to this clonotype: Its target antigen remains unknown. Base qualities are not at hand, and no much larger clone is one base apart.

These reads were obtained on an Illumina HiSeq 2500. Quantitative 5'-RACE with molecular barcodes was used to prepare TCR beta libraries. The authors' analysis ran thus. To identify disease-linked TCR variants, a new computational method was used, one built on a probabilistic model of VDJ rearrangement. TCRdb reprocessing: public reads trimmed at Q25 with fastp, clones called with MiXCR, in-frame beta chains kept. Identical CDR3 protein sequences are pooled into one entry, listed with their most common genes and DNA. These V and J calls are TCRdb output, not the study's own analysis. The sample contains roughly 440,000 distinct CDR3 sequences, 17% of them found a single time. The ten largest clonotypes hold just over 1% of the sample. CDR1 and CDR2 were assigned from the germline V gene (reference sequence) as LGHDT and YNNKEL. The CDR3 contains 13 residues, cysteine and phenylalanine counted. Only CDR3 DNA is held: 39 bases, read in frame from base 1. Trimming at the junction amounts to 5 bases on V and 3 bases on J, and the germline ends lie 7 bases apart.

The sequence is built from TRBV3-1 and TRBJ2-2; the D gene remains uncertain. This TCR came from a male donor with ankylosing spondylitis. The sequenced sample was blood, either unsorted or a sorted T cell fraction (not recorded which). Here is the DNA: TGTGCCAGCAGCAGGGTTTACACCGGGGAGCTGTTTTTT. This codes for CASSRVYTGELFF.